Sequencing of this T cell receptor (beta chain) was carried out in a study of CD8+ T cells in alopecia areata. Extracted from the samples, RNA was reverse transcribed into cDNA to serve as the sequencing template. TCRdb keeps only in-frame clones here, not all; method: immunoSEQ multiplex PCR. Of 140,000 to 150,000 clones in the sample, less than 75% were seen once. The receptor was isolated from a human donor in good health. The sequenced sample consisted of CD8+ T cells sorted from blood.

The CDR3 is CASSPGLEDEQFF. The CDR3 DNA is TGTGCCAGCAGCCCGGGACTAGAGGATGAGCAGTTCTTC. The rearrangement joins TRBV7-9 to TRBJ2-1; TRBD2 agrees at 8 bases. The CDR3 is made up of 13 amino acids. V was clipped by 5 bases and J by 8 bases; unmatched bases: 5. Looked up from germline, CDR1 is SEHNR and CDR2 is FQNEAQ (reference sequence).